The sample holds many counts of the clone carrying this T cell receptor (beta chain). What it recognizes is unknown. At least 6 micrograms of total RNA were extracted per sample. With V trimmed by 5 bases and J by 0 bases, 10 bases remained unmatched. Germline loops: CDR1 SGHRS, CDR2 YFSETQ. There are 18 residues in the CDR3. This specimen comes from a study of blood T cells in healthy people across ages. Study-level findings and limits: Naive T cell percentage strongly correlated with TCR beta diversity.

The authors ran a second PCR of about 7 to 11 cycles using a sample-barcoded 5' primer and a J-beta primer mix. MiXCR was run by TCRdb on the 5' RACE reads, yielding one entry per CDR3 protein. Of roughly 900,000 distinct CDR3 sequences in the sample, roughly 26% are singletons; the top ten hold about 18%. The chain carries TRBV5-1 and TRBJ2-6, with 8 nucleotides matching TRBD1. The clonotype comes from a woman of 80 years or more in good health. Sequencing used blood. The CDR3 protein is CASRLRTGTGSGANVLTF. CDR3 in DNA: TGCGCCAGCAGACTTCGGACAGGGACTGGCTCTGGGGCCAACGTCCTGACTTTC. The whole variable domain, filled in from reference TRBV5-1 and TRBJ2-6, reads KAGVTQTPRYLIKTRGQQVTLSCSPISGHRSVSWYQQTPGQGLQFLFEYFSETQRNKGNFPGRFSGRQFSNSRSEMNVSTLELGDSALYLCASRLRTGTGSGANVLTFGAGSRLTVL.